Listed below are T cell receptor beta chains from one sample, sequenced in a study of T cell responses to AZD1222 COVID-19 vaccine. Only in-frame clones appear in the TCRdb table, and some are missing; sequencing was by immunoSEQ multiplex PCR. The table includes 100,000 to 140,000 clones, 87% detected once. Here the sequenced sample was peripheral blood, taken 28 days after the second AZD1222 dose. Source of these receptors: an adult who received the AZD1222 COVID-19 vaccine. CDR3s include the opening cysteine and the closing phenylalanine or tryptophan. A D gene is named only where the DNA matches it firmly. Size is omitted from some rows. Given values are once, few, many or a class for expanded clones.

j_call: TRBJ1-1; d_call: .; clone_size: .; v_call: TRBV25-1; cdr3_nt: TGTGCCAGCAGTGAATGGGGGGACACAACAGAAGCTTTCTTT; cdr3_aa: CASSEWGDTTEAFF
j_call: TRBJ1-4; d_call: .; clone_size: .; v_call: TRBV19; cdr3_nt: TGTGCCAGCCGCCCGCACCAGGCAACTAATGAAAAACTGTTTTTT; cdr3_aa: CASRPHQATNEKLFF
j_call: TRBJ1-2; d_call: TRBD1; clone_size: .; v_call: TRBV3-1/TRBV3-2; cdr3_nt: TGTGCCAGCAGCACACGACAGGGGAATGGCTACACCTTC; cdr3_aa: CASSTRQGNGYTF
j_call: TRBJ1-6; d_call: TRBD1; clone_size: .; v_call: TRBV7-8; cdr3_nt: TGTGCCAGCAGCTTAGAAGGGACAGGGAATTCACCCCTCCACTTT; cdr3_aa: CASSLEGTGNSPLHF
j_call: TRBJ2-2; d_call: .; clone_size: .; v_call: TRBV7-6; cdr3_nt: TGTGCCAGCAGCTTAGCCCGGACCGGGGAGCTGTTTTTT; cdr3_aa: CASSLARTGELFF
j_call: TRBJ2-1; d_call: .; clone_size: .; v_call: TRBV6-4; cdr3_nt: TGTGCCAGCAGTGTAGAGGGAGGCTCCTACAATGAGCAGTTCTTC; cdr3_aa: CASSVEGGSYNEQFF
j_call: TRBJ2-7; d_call: .; clone_size: once; v_call: TRBV6-4; cdr3_nt: TGTGCCAGCAGTGCGCCATGGCAGGGGAAACCCTACGAGCAGTACTTC; cdr3_aa: CASSAPWQGKPYEQYF
j_call: TRBJ1-2; d_call: .; clone_size: .; v_call: TRBV9; cdr3_nt: TGTGCCAGCACTAAATCCAGGGTCGGCTATGGCTACACCTTC; cdr3_aa: CASTKSRVGYGYTF
j_call: TRBJ1-6; d_call: .; clone_size: .; v_call: TRBV7-9; cdr3_nt: TGTGCCAGCAGCTTAGCGGATAATTCACCCCTCCACTTT; cdr3_aa: CASSLADNSPLHF
j_call: TRBJ2-2; d_call: .; clone_size: few; v_call: TRBV24-1; cdr3_nt: TGTGCCACCAGTGATTTAGAAGGGGAGGCCGGGGAGCTGTTTTTT; cdr3_aa: CATSDLEGEAGELFF
j_call: TRBJ1-1; d_call: .; clone_size: .; v_call: TRBV29-1; cdr3_nt: TGCAGCGTTGAAGGGGAGGGCACTGAAGCTTTCTTT; cdr3_aa: CSVEGEGTEAFF
j_call: TRBJ1-5; d_call: .; clone_size: .; v_call: TRBV27; cdr3_nt: TGTGCCAGCAGTCGGCAGAATCAGCCCCAGCATTTT; cdr3_aa: CASSRQNQPQHF
j_call: TRBJ1-5; d_call: TRBD1; clone_size: .; v_call: TRBV18; cdr3_nt: TGTGCCAGCTCACTGCAGGGGGTTAATCAGCCCCAGCATTTT; cdr3_aa: CASSLQGVNQPQHF
j_call: TRBJ1-1; d_call: TRBD1; clone_size: .; v_call: TRBV28; cdr3_nt: TGTGCCAGCACTACCTCGACAGGGCCCAACACTGAAGCTTTCTTT; cdr3_aa: CASTTSTGPNTEAFF
j_call: TRBJ2-7; d_call: .; clone_size: .; v_call: TRBV18; cdr3_nt: TGTGCCAGCTCACCAGGACAGTCTAACTACGAGCAGTACTTC; cdr3_aa: CASSPGQSNYEQYF
j_call: TRBJ2-7; d_call: .; clone_size: .; v_call: TRBV5-1; cdr3_nt: TGCGCCAGCAGCTTTGGGGGGGCTTCCTACGAGCAGTACTTC; cdr3_aa: CASSFGGASYEQYF
j_call: TRBJ1-5; d_call: TRBD1; clone_size: .; v_call: TRBV19; cdr3_nt: TGTGCCAGTAGTACCCAACGACAGGGGGTTAGCAATCAGCCCCAGCATTTT; cdr3_aa: CASSTQRQGVSNQPQHF
j_call: TRBJ1-2; d_call: .; clone_size: .; v_call: TRBV6-5; cdr3_nt: TGTGCCGCTGCGTCGGGGAACTATGGCTACACCTTC; cdr3_aa: CAAASGNYGYTF
j_call: TRBJ2-3; d_call: .; clone_size: .; v_call: TRBV7-7; cdr3_nt: TGTGCTAGCAGCTTTGAAGGGGGTACGCAGTATTTT; cdr3_aa: CASSFEGGTQYF
j_call: TRBJ2-2; d_call: TRBD1; clone_size: .; v_call: TRBV5-1; cdr3_nt: TGCGCCAGCAGCACGCGGACAGGGAGGACCGGGGAGCTGTTTTTT; cdr3_aa: CASSTRTGRTGELFF
j_call: TRBJ2-3; d_call: TRBD2; clone_size: .; v_call: TRBV5-1; cdr3_nt: TGCGCCAGCAGCGCAGCGGGGGGGCAGACAGATACGCAGTATTTT; cdr3_aa: CASSAAGGQTDTQYF
j_call: TRBJ2-3; d_call: .; clone_size: .; v_call: TRBV7-2; cdr3_nt: TGTGCCAGCACTCGGGGTAGTGAGGGCACAGATACGCAGTATTTT; cdr3_aa: CASTRGSEGTDTQYF
j_call: TRBJ1-4; d_call: .; clone_size: .; v_call: TRBV11-2; cdr3_nt: TGTGCCAGCAGCTCGCCGGGTACAACTAATGAAAAACTGTTTTTT; cdr3_aa: CASSSPGTTNEKLFF
j_call: TRBJ1-6; d_call: .; clone_size: few; v_call: TRBV27; cdr3_nt: TGTGCCAGCAGGACAGGTCTGGGAAATTCACCCCTCCACTTT; cdr3_aa: CASRTGLGNSPLHF
j_call: TRBJ2-7; d_call: .; clone_size: .; v_call: TRBV7-9; cdr3_nt: TGTGCCAGCAGCTTAGGGGCAGGGGATTACGAGCAGTACTTC; cdr3_aa: CASSLGAGDYEQYF
j_call: TRBJ1-1; d_call: .; clone_size: .; v_call: TRBV10-1; cdr3_nt: TGCGCCAGCTCCGAAGGGGAAAACACTGAAGCTTTCTTT; cdr3_aa: CASSEGENTEAFF
j_call: TRBJ2-1; d_call: .; clone_size: .; v_call: TRBV27; cdr3_nt: TGTGCCAGCACCCCCCCAGGCTACAATGAGCAGTTCTTC; cdr3_aa: CASTPPGYNEQFF
j_call: TRBJ1-1; d_call: TRBD1; clone_size: .; v_call: TRBV24-1; cdr3_nt: TGTGCCACCAGTGACCACTCAACAGGGGGCACTGAAGCTTTCTTT; cdr3_aa: CATSDHSTGGTEAFF
j_call: TRBJ1-3; d_call: .; clone_size: .; v_call: TRBV27; cdr3_nt: TGTGCCAGCAGTTTAAGGGGCTCTGGAAACACCATATATTTT; cdr3_aa: CASSLRGSGNTIYF
j_call: TRBJ1-5; d_call: .; clone_size: .; v_call: TRBV6-2/TRBV6-3; cdr3_nt: TGTGCCAGCAGTCTTAGTCGGAATCAGCCCCAGCATTTT; cdr3_aa: CASSLSRNQPQHF
j_call: TRBJ1-1; d_call: .; clone_size: .; v_call: TRBV11-2; cdr3_nt: TGTGCCAGCACAAGGACCGAATTGAACACTGAAGCTTTCTTT; cdr3_aa: CASTRTELNTEAFF
j_call: TRBJ1-1; d_call: .; clone_size: .; v_call: TRBV12-3/TRBV12-4; cdr3_nt: TGTGCCAGCAGTTTAGGAAGTTGGACTGAAGCTTTCTTT; cdr3_aa: CASSLGSWTEAFF
j_call: TRBJ2-7; d_call: TRBD1; clone_size: .; v_call: TRBV2; cdr3_nt: TGTGCCAGCAGACGATCGGGACAGGACTACGTTGAGCAGTACTTC; cdr3_aa: CASRRSGQDYVEQYF
j_call: TRBJ1-1; d_call: .; clone_size: .; v_call: TRBV19; cdr3_nt: TGTGCCAGCTCCCGGGACATGAACACTGAAGCTTTCTTT; cdr3_aa: CASSRDMNTEAFF
j_call: TRBJ2-3; d_call: .; clone_size: .; v_call: TRBV7-2; cdr3_nt: TGTGCCAGCAGACCTGACTCCCATAATGGTGCAGATACGCAGTATTTT; cdr3_aa: CASRPDSHNGADTQYF
j_call: TRBJ2-3; d_call: TRBD1; clone_size: .; v_call: TRBV5-4; cdr3_nt: TGTGCCAGCAGCTCACCGGGACAGGGACCAGATACGCAGTATTTT; cdr3_aa: CASSSPGQGPDTQYF
j_call: TRBJ2-3; d_call: .; clone_size: .; v_call: TRBV27; cdr3_nt: TGTGCCAGCAGCAACCCCCGGAGCCCAGATACGCAGTATTTT; cdr3_aa: CASSNPRSPDTQYF
j_call: TRBJ2-7; d_call: .; clone_size: .; v_call: TRBV12-2; cdr3_nt: TGTGCAAGTCGCTTAACCTATGACAGGGACGAGCAGTACTTC; cdr3_aa: CASRLTYDRDEQYF
j_call: TRBJ1-5; d_call: .; clone_size: .; v_call: TRBV28; cdr3_nt: TGTGCCAGCAGTTTGGGTTGGGGTCAGCCCCAGCATTTT; cdr3_aa: CASSLGWGQPQHF
j_call: TRBJ2-2; d_call: TRBD1; clone_size: .; v_call: TRBV6-5; cdr3_nt: TGTGCCAGCACCACCGGGACAGCGAACACCGGGGAGCTGTTTTTT; cdr3_aa: CASTTGTANTGELFF
j_call: TRBJ2-1; d_call: .; clone_size: .; v_call: TRBV5-4; cdr3_nt: TGTGCCGGGACCGGGACTCTGGGCAATGAGCAGTTCTTC; cdr3_aa: CAGTGTLGNEQFF
j_call: TRBJ2-3; d_call: .; clone_size: .; v_call: TRBV4-3; cdr3_nt: TGCGCCAGCAGCCGAGGGGCGGGGGCCCTCGAGGGGCAGTATTTT; cdr3_aa: CASSRGAGALEGQYF
j_call: TRBJ1-1; d_call: .; clone_size: .; v_call: TRBV2; cdr3_nt: TGTGCCAGCAGCGGACCGGACACTGAAGCTTTCTTT; cdr3_aa: CASSGPDTEAFF
j_call: TRBJ2-1; d_call: TRBD1; clone_size: .; v_call: TRBV7-6; cdr3_nt: TGTGCCAGCAGCTTCGACAGGGGCAATGAGCAGTTCTTC; cdr3_aa: CASSFDRGNEQFF
j_call: TRBJ2-7; d_call: .; clone_size: .; v_call: TRBV10-1; cdr3_nt: TGCGCCAGCAGTGCTTTCAGGACGGGACTCTACGAGCAGTACTTC; cdr3_aa: CASSAFRTGLYEQYF
j_call: TRBJ2-1; d_call: TRBD2; clone_size: .; v_call: TRBV6-6; cdr3_nt: TGTGCCAGCACCCTGACTAGCGGGGGATTCTACAATGAGCAGTTCTTC; cdr3_aa: CASTLTSGGFYNEQFF
j_call: TRBJ1-6; d_call: TRBD1; clone_size: .; v_call: TRBV4-1; cdr3_nt: TGCGCCAGCAGCCCCCGAGGACAGGGAGGCGGTTATAATTCACCCCTCCACTTT; cdr3_aa: CASSPRGQGGGYNSPLHF
j_call: TRBJ2-1; d_call: TRBD2; clone_size: .; v_call: TRBV7-8; cdr3_nt: TGTGCCAGCAGCCGAGGACTAGCGGGGGGGAATGAGCAGTTCTTC; cdr3_aa: CASSRGLAGGNEQFF
j_call: TRBJ2-2; d_call: TRBD2; clone_size: .; v_call: TRBV3-1/TRBV3-2; cdr3_nt: TGTGCCAGCAGCCGGTTGGGACTAGCGGGGGAGAGGAACACCGGGGAGCTGTTTTTT; cdr3_aa: CASSRLGLAGERNTGELFF
j_call: TRBJ1-2; d_call: TRBD1; clone_size: .; v_call: TRBV19; cdr3_nt: TGTGCCAGTAGTAACAGGGGTACGGGCTACACCTTC; cdr3_aa: CASSNRGTGYTF
j_call: TRBJ1-2; d_call: .; clone_size: .; v_call: TRBV13; cdr3_nt: TGTGCCAGCAGCTTAGGAGACAGAGCTAACTATGGCTACACCTTC; cdr3_aa: CASSLGDRANYGYTF
j_call: TRBJ2-1; d_call: .; clone_size: .; v_call: TRBV6-5; cdr3_nt: TGTGCCAGCAGTTACGCCTCCGGAGGGGGCAATGAGCAGTTCTTC; cdr3_aa: CASSYASGGGNEQFF
j_call: TRBJ1-3; d_call: .; clone_size: .; v_call: TRBV20-1; cdr3_nt: TGCAGTGCTAAAAGTATAGACACCATATATTTT; cdr3_aa: CSAKSIDTIYF
j_call: TRBJ1-5; d_call: .; clone_size: .; v_call: TRBV6-6; cdr3_nt: TGTGCCAGCAATGAAATTAGCAATCAGCCCCAGCATTTT; cdr3_aa: CASNEISNQPQHF